These T cell receptor beta chains were read from a single sample in a study of cytomegalovirus exposure and HLA in healthy donors. Measured with immunoSEQ multiplex PCR; TCRdb has only the in-frame clones, and not every one. The data contain approximately 140,000 clones, over 70% of them seen just once; the ten biggest clones take up around 1.5%. Source material: PBMCs. These receptors came from a woman aged 18-30 years in good health and CMV-seronegative. Both conserved end residues are part of each CDR3. D genes are given only for firm matches. Expanded clones are given a class, and other clones once, few, many or no size at all.

>TRBV6-5|.|TRBJ2-7|.
TGTGCCAGCAGTTACGCGACTGGTACGGGTGAGCAGTACTTC
CASSYATGTGEQYF
>TRBV9|few|TRBJ2-1|TRBD2
TGTGCCAGCAGCGAGACTAGCGGGAGGAATGAGCAGTTCTTC
CASSETSGRNEQFF
>TRBV4-2|.|TRBJ1-1|.
TGTGCCAGCAGCCAAGTCGGAGGGGAGGCTGAAGCTTTCTTT
CASSQVGGEAEAFF
>TRBV25-1|.|TRBJ1-1|TRBD1
TGTGCCAGCAGACGACAGGGGGCCGTCACTGAAGCTTTCTTT
CASRRQGAVTEAFF
>TRBV7-2|once|TRBJ1-1|.
TGTGCCAGCAGGGGCGGACAGTACACTGAAGCTTTCTTT
CASRGGQYTEAFF
>TRBV6-4|.|TRBJ2-2|TRBD1
TGTGCCAGCAGCCGGGACAGGGGAACCGGGGAGCTGTTTTTT
CASSRDRGTGELFF
>TRBV5-4|few|TRBJ2-7|TRBD1
TGTGCCAGCAGCCCGGGACAGGGGGCGCGGGAGCAGTACTTC
CASSPGQGAREQYF
>TRBV7-8|few|TRBJ2-2|.
TGTGCCAGCAGCCCTCCCACAATCACCGGGGAGCTGTTTTTT
CASSPPTITGELFF
>TRBV6-5|.|TRBJ1-2|TRBD1
TGTGCCAGCAGTATGGGGACAGGGATTAACTATGGCTACACCTTC
CASSMGTGINYGYTF
>TRBV5-1|.|TRBJ2-1|TRBD1
TGCGCCAGCAGCTCCGGGACAGGAGGGGTTAGTGAGCAGTTCTTC
CASSSGTGGVSEQFF
>TRBV2|.|TRBJ2-7|.
TGTGCCAGCGGGGGTTACAGGGACCCATCCCTCTACGAGCAGTACTTC
CASGGYRDPSLYEQYF
>TRBV5-1|.|TRBJ1-1|TRBD1
TGCGCCAGCAGCAAGGTCGGGACAGTGAACACTGAAGCTTTCTTT
CASSKVGTVNTEAFF
>TRBV7-2|many|TRBJ2-7|TRBD1
TGTGCCAGCAGCTTAGACAGGGGGCAAAACGAGCAGTACTTC
CASSLDRGQNEQYF
>TRBV7-8|.|TRBJ1-3|.
TGTGCCAGCAGCTTAGAGCATCGGTCTGGAAACACCATATATTTT
CASSLEHRSGNTIYF
>TRBV5-5|.|TRBJ2-7|TRBD2
TGTGCCAGCAGCGAGGGACTAGCGGACTACTACGAGCAGTACTTC
CASSEGLADYYEQYF
>TRBV10-3|.|TRBJ2-7|TRBD1
TGTGCCATCAGTGAATACAGGGGCGAGCAGTACTTC
CAISEYRGEQYF
>TRBV15|.|TRBJ2-7|TRBD2
TGTGTCACCAGCAGAGATCGTAGGACTAGCGGGAGCGGGGAGCAGTACTTC
CVTSRDRRTSGSGEQYF
>TRBV7-9|.|TRBJ2-7|TRBD1
TGTGCCAGCAGCTCCCAGGGGGACCGACACTACGAGCAGTACTTC
CASSSQGDRHYEQYF
>TRBV5-6|.|TRBJ1-2|TRBD1
TGTGCCAGCAGCGAAACAAGAGACAGGGGAAAGAAGGGCTACACCTTC
CASSETRDRGKKGYTF
>TRBV6-1|.|TRBJ1-2|.
TGTGCCAGCAGTGTGGGACATGACTATGGCTACACCTTC
CASSVGHDYGYTF
>TRBV21-1|.|TRBJ2-7|.
TGTGCCAGCAGCAAAAAGTGGGAGCGGGAGGACTACGAGCAGTACTTC
CASSKKWEREDYEQYF
>TRBV19|.|TRBJ1-2|TRBD1
TGTGCCAGTAGTAGGCAGTCTGGGACAGGGAACTATGGCTACACCTTC
CASSRQSGTGNYGYTF
>TRBV2|.|TRBJ2-7|.
TGTGCCAGCAGTCGGGACTCTCGCTACGAGCAGTACTTC
CASSRDSRYEQYF
>TRBV12-5|.|TRBJ2-7|.
TGTGCTAGTGGTACGGGGGACTTCGTCTACGAGCAGTACTTC
CASGTGDFVYEQYF
>TRBV19|.|TRBJ2-2|.
TGTGCCAGTAGTGGGGGCAGGGAGAACACCGGGGAGCTGTTTTTT
CASSGGRENTGELFF
>TRBV4-1|.|TRBJ1-2|.
TGCGCCAGCAGCCAAGATTGGGAGGACGCCGGCTACACCTTC
CASSQDWEDAGYTF
>TRBV6-1|.|TRBJ2-5|TRBD2
TGTGCCAGCTCAGGAGCGGGAGTACAAGAGCCCCAGTACTTC
CASSGAGVQEPQYF
>TRBV2|.|TRBJ2-2|TRBD2
TGTGCCAGCAGTGTTCCGACTAGCGGGAGGGCCGCCGGGGAGCTGTTTTTT
CASSVPTSGRAAGELFF
>TRBV9|once|TRBJ1-1|.
TGTGCCAGCAGCCTAGGGGAGGCTGAAGCTTTCTTT
CASSLGEAEAFF
>TRBV19|.|TRBJ2-1|TRBD1
TGTGCCAGTAGTCGGTGGGGACAGGGAAGTTTTAATGAGCAGTTCTTC
CASSRWGQGSFNEQFF
>TRBV10-2|few|TRBJ2-7|TRBD2
TGCGCCAGCAGAGAAGGGACTAGCGGGCTCTACGAGCAGTACTTC
CASREGTSGLYEQYF
>TRBV6-1|.|TRBJ2-1|TRBD1
TGTGCCAGCAACGGACAGGGAGGTCGGGATGAGCAGTTCTTC
CASNGQGGRDEQFF
>TRBV6-5|.|TRBJ1-2|.
TGTGCCAGCCGCGGCCAATCCTATGGCTACACCTTC
CASRGQSYGYTF
>TRBV2|.|TRBJ2-2|.
TGTGCCAGCTCATTCCAAGAACCTAGGAACACCGGGGAGCTGTTTTTT
CASSFQEPRNTGELFF
>TRBV10-3|.|TRBJ2-7|TRBD2
TGTGCCATCAGTGAGTCGGGGACTAGCGGGTCCTACGAGCAGTACTTC
CAISESGTSGSYEQYF
>TRBV27|few|TRBJ2-7|TRBD1
TGTGCCAGCAGTTCACAGGGGGCGCAAGGCTACGAGCAGTACTTC
CASSSQGAQGYEQYF
>TRBV27|.|TRBJ1-5|.
TGTGCCAGCAGTTTATCATGGGACACTCTATATCAGCCCCAGCATTTT
CASSLSWDTLYQPQHF
>TRBV4-2|medium-sized|TRBJ2-5|.
TGTGCCAGCAGCCAAGATCGAGGGGGAGGGGAGACCCAGTACTTC
CASSQDRGGGETQYF
>TRBV5-4|.|TRBJ2-7|.
TGTGCCAGCAGCTTGGACGGAGCCTACGAGCAGTACTTC
CASSLDGAYEQYF
>TRBV25-1|.|TRBJ2-7|.
TGTGCCAGCAGTGATCCCTTCTACGAGCAGTACTTC
CASSDPFYEQYF
>TRBV6-5|.|TRBJ2-7|.
TGTGCCAGCAGTAGGCCGGGCGAGCAGTACTTC
CASSRPGEQYF